This is a list of T cell receptor beta chains from one sample in a study of human T cells and chemical hapten exposure. Using its own MiXCR run on the RACE reads, TCRdb lists one record per CDR3 protein. The sample has 180,000 or so distinct CDR3 sequences, under 25% seen once. Sample: whole blood, taken in connection with sensitization to the hapten diphenylcyclopropenone (DPC). These receptors came from a woman in her forties or fifties with alopecia areata. Some clones in this sample may be carry-over from other donors' samples. The CDR3 runs from the conserved cysteine through the conserved F or W. The D gene is left open where the match is weak. The size field is filled for only some rows; it gives once, few, many or a size class.

TRBD2 | TRBJ2-1 | few | TRBV7-9 | CASSLVRLAGVSSYNEQFF | TGTGCCAGCAGCTTAGTTCGGCTAGCGGGAGTCTCCTCCTACAATGAGCAGTTCTTC
- | TRBJ1-5 | few | TRBV4-2 | CASSQGGFNSNQPQHF | TGTGCCAGCAGCCAGGGAGGGTTTAATAGCAATCAGCCCCAGCATTTT
- | TRBJ2-5 | few | TRBV7-6 | CASSLGSGRETQYF | TGTGCCAGCAGCTTAGGGAGCGGAAGGGAGACCCAGTACTTC
TRBD1 | TRBJ1-2 | - | TRBV5-5 | CASSRGQGQSNYGYTF | TGTGCCAGCAGTCGCGGACAGGGACAGTCGAACTATGGCTACACCTTC
- | TRBJ2-2 | - | TRBV29-1 | CSADGDTGELFF | TGCAGCGCCGACGGCGACACCGGGGAGCTGTTTTTT
TRBD1 | TRBJ1-2 | many | TRBV10-3 | CAIRGTVKSDGYTF | TGTGCCATCAGGGGGACAGTAAAAAGTGATGGCTACACCTTC
- | TRBJ1-4 | few | TRBV20-1 | CSARDEGRTNEKLFF | TGCAGTGCTAGAGATGAGGGACGAACTAATGAAAAACTGTTTTTT
TRBD2 | TRBJ2-1 | many | TRBV5-1 | CASSPLAGSYNEQFF | TGCGCCAGCAGTCCTCTAGCGGGATCCTACAATGAGCAGTTCTTC
- | TRBJ1-5 | - | TRBV21-1 | CASSTRQGYNQPQHF | TGTGCCAGCAGCACCAGACAGGGGTACAATCAGCCCCAGCATTTT
TRBD1 | TRBJ1-4 | few | TRBV12-5 | CASGRSGQGEEKLFF | TGTGCTAGTGGTCGGTCGGGACAGGGGGAAGAAAAACTGTTTTTT
- | TRBJ1-3 | - | TRBV29-1 | CSVHTGLSGNTIYF | TGCAGCGTTCATACAGGTCTCTCTGGAAACACCATATATTTT
- | TRBJ2-1 | - | TRBV11-2 | CASSLVPNPRTNEQFF | TGTGCCAGCAGCTTAGTCCCTAACCCCCGCACCAATGAGCAGTTCTTC
- | TRBJ2-1 | few | TRBV7-8 | CASSLLPLSSAYNEQFF | TGTGCCAGCAGCTTACTCCCTTTGTCTAGCGCCTACAATGAGCAGTTCTTC
- | TRBJ1-1 | - | TRBV7-9 | CASSFKGGGAEAFF | TGTGCCAGCAGCTTCAAGGGAGGGGGAGCTGAAGCTTTCTTT
- | TRBJ1-1 | medium-sized | TRBV27 | CASSFGPNTEAFF | TGTGCCAGCAGTTTCGGGCCCAACACTGAAGCTTTCTTT
- | TRBJ1-1 | few | TRBV6-1 | CASSEAIWGDEAFF | TGTGCCAGCAGTGAAGCCATTTGGGGGGATGAAGCTTTCTTT
- | TRBJ1-1 | - | TRBV5-1 | CASSLSGDPRTEAFF | TGCGCCAGCAGCTTGTCGGGAGATCCGAGGACTGAAGCTTTCTTT
TRBD2 | TRBJ2-5 | - | TRBV12-3/TRBV12-4 | CASREQREGMETQYF | TGTGCCAGCAGGGAGCAACGGGAGGGCATGGAGACCCAGTACTTC
- | TRBJ1-3 | - | TRBV4-2 | CASSQAPQWGGNTIYF | TGTGCCAGCAGCCAGGCCCCCCAATGGGGTGGAAACACCATATATTTT
- | TRBJ1-1 | - | TRBV18 | CASSPLKTPNTEAFF | TGTGCCAGCTCACCACTAAAGACGCCTAACACTGAAGCTTTCTTT
TRBD1 | TRBJ2-7 | - | TRBV29-1 | CSVGTGPYEQYF | TGCAGCGTCGGGACAGGCCCCTACGAGCAGTACTTC
- | TRBJ1-5 | few | TRBV10-2 | CASSDMTRLINQPQHF | TGCGCCAGCAGTGACATGACACGACTCATAAATCAGCCCCAGCATTTT
- | TRBJ1-2 | few | TRBV5-1 | CASSLQPFWGYTF | TGCGCCAGCAGCTTGCAGCCGTTCTGGGGCTACACCTTC
TRBD2 | TRBJ2-1 | - | TRBV12-3/TRBV12-4 | CASSATSGNRLEQFF | TGTGCCAGCAGTGCGACTAGCGGGAACCGTCTTGAGCAGTTCTTC
- | TRBJ1-2 | - | TRBV6-2/TRBV6-3 | CASSYSVTGRGYTF | TGTGCCAGCAGTTACTCGGTCACAGGGCGCGGCTACACCTTC
TRBD1 | TRBJ1-3 | few | TRBV7-7 | CASSPGTDGNTIYF | TGTGCCAGCAGCCCAGGGACAGACGGAAACACCATATATTTT
- | TRBJ2-1 | few | TRBV20-1 | CSAPRRGNEQFF | TGCAGTGCTCCCCGTCGGGGTAATGAGCAGTTCTTC
TRBD1 | TRBJ1-3 | - | TRBV7-9 | CASSLVIGTGSGNTIYF | TGTGCCAGCAGCTTAGTAATCGGGACAGGGTCTGGAAACACCATATATTTT
TRBD1 | TRBJ2-3 | - | TRBV13 | CASSNRGYSTQYF | TGTGCCAGCAGCAACAGGGGTTACAGTACGCAGTATTTT
TRBD1 | TRBJ2-5 | - | TRBV29-1 | CSVVGGETQYF | TGCAGCGTTGTAGGGGGCGAGACCCAGTACTTC
- | TRBJ1-3 | - | TRBV12-5 | CASGLRTAGNTIYF | TGTGCTAGTGGTTTGCGGACAGCTGGAAACACCATATATTTT
- | TRBJ2-7 | - | TRBV18 | CASSPFTSTALIPYEQYF | TGTGCCAGCTCCCCCTTTACCTCGACAGCTCTTATTCCCTACGAGCAGTACTTC
TRBD2 | TRBJ2-1 | few | TRBV6-2/TRBV6-3 | CASSYSPLKAGVWDNEQFF | TGTGCCAGCAGTTACTCCCCCTTGAAGGCGGGAGTGTGGGACAATGAGCAGTTCTTC
- | TRBJ1-5 | few | TRBV10-3 | CAVSGESNQPQHF | TGTGCCGTATCAGGGGAAAGCAATCAGCCCCAGCATTTT
- | TRBJ1-1 | few | TRBV9 | CASSVDAGNTEAFF | TGTGCCAGCAGCGTAGATGCCGGGAACACTGAAGCTTTCTTT
- | TRBJ2-3 | - | TRBV5-1 | CASSPRVVAALTDTQYF | TGCGCCAGCAGCCCTCGAGTGGTAGCGGCACTCACAGATACGCAGTATTTT
TRBD2 | TRBJ2-5 | few | TRBV7-9 | CASSLVAGVRETQYF | TGTGCCAGCAGCTTAGTTGCGGGAGTGAGAGAGACCCAGTACTTC
- | TRBJ2-7 | - | TRBV10-3 | CAIKPDREVGNEQYF | TGTGCCATCAAACCCGACAGGGAGGTTGGGAACGAGCAGTACTTC
- | TRBJ2-3 | - | TRBV29-1 | CSGGDPRTDTQYF | TGCAGCGGGGGGGACCCACGCACAGATACGCAGTATTTT
- | TRBJ1-1 | few | TRBV2 | CASSKFMNTEAFF | TGTGCCAGCAGTAAATTTATGAACACTGAAGCTTTCTTT
- | TRBJ2-3 | once | TRBV27 | CASAAFSASATDTQYF | TGTGCCAGCGCAGCTTTTAGCGCCAGTGCCACAGATACGCAGTATTTT
- | TRBJ1-1 | few | TRBV16 | CASSQQGLNTEAFF | TGTGCCAGCAGCCAACAGGGGCTGAACACTGAAGCTTTCTTT
- | TRBJ2-7 | - | TRBV28 | CASSSNKLSWEARSYEQYF | TGTGCCAGCAGCTCCAATAAATTGAGCTGGGAGGCCCGCTCCTACGAGCAGTACTTC
TRBD1 | TRBJ2-4 | - | TRBV29-1 | CSATAHRDRDIIQYF | TGCAGCGCTACCGCCCATCGGGACAGGGACATCATTCAGTACTTC
- | TRBJ1-3 | - | TRBV5-1 | CASSLAGTTRGNTIYF | TGCGCCAGCAGCTTGGCAGGGACTACAAGGGGAAACACCATATATTTT
- | TRBJ1-1 | - | TRBV12-3/TRBV12-4 | CASSLIWDSEAFF | TGTGCCAGCAGTTTGATTTGGGATTCTGAAGCTTTCTTT
TRBD2 | TRBJ2-5 | few | TRBV5-5 | CASSPLGLVLETQYF | TGTGCCAGCTCCCCCTTGGGACTAGTTCTGGAGACCCAGTACTTC
- | TRBJ2-7 | - | TRBV20-1 | CSASPGSAYEQYF | TGCAGTGCTAGTCCCGGGAGCGCCTACGAGCAGTACTTC
TRBD1 | TRBJ2-7 | - | TRBV15 | CATSTDRGYEQYF | TGTGCCACCAGCACGGACAGGGGCTACGAGCAGTACTTC
TRBD1 | TRBJ1-1 | - | TRBV5-1 | CASRPGGISSTEAFF | TGCGCCAGCAGACCAGGGGGCATTTCTAGCACTGAAGCTTTCTTT
- | TRBJ2-2 | - | TRBV11-2 | CASNPSVGHGELFF | TGTGCCAGCAACCCCTCCGTAGGGCACGGGGAGCTGTTTTTT